The rows below give T cell receptor beta chains drawn from one sample of a study of radiation and T cells in renal cell carcinoma. Assay: immunoSEQ multiplex PCR; the TCRdb copy retains only in-frame clones and omits some. The profile covers 150,000 or so clones, with 80% to 90% appearing a single time and about an eighth taken by the ten largest. The sequencing used blood, collected from a patient whose treatment included radiotherapy and nephrectomy. The receptors shown here come from a woman between 50 and 59 years old with renal cell carcinoma. Each CDR3 is given with its conserved first and last residue. A D gene is named only where the DNA matches it firmly. Not every row has a clone size; where given, it reads once, few, many or a size class.

clone_size	v_call	d_call	j_call	cdr3_nt	cdr3_aa
-	TRBV15	-	TRBJ1-6	TGTGCCACCAGCAGAGATAGCCGGAATTCACCCCTCCACTTT	CATSRDSRNSPLHF
-	TRBV7-9	-	TRBJ2-2	TGTGCCAGCCGATTCGGGACTGGCACCGGGGAGCTGTTTTTT	CASRFGTGTGELFF
-	TRBV2	-	TRBJ1-5	TGTGCCAGCAGTGCCCGACAGACTAGCAATCAGCCCCAGCATTTT	CASSARQTSNQPQHF
-	TRBV7-9	-	TRBJ2-7	TGTGCCAGCAGCTTAGGTGCGGGGAACGAGCAGTACTTC	CASSLGAGNEQYF
-	TRBV5-1	TRBD1	TRBJ1-2	TGCGCCAGCAGCTTGGACAGGGGGGCCTATGGCTACACCTTC	CASSLDRGAYGYTF
-	TRBV5-1	-	TRBJ1-1	TGCGCCAGCAGGGAAGGGCCGATGAACACTGAAGCTTTCTTT	CASREGPMNTEAFF
-	TRBV11-2	TRBD2	TRBJ2-1	TGTGCCAGCAGCTCCCCGGGACTAGCGGGGGCCTACAATGAGCAGTTCTTC	CASSSPGLAGAYNEQFF
once	TRBV19	-	TRBJ1-2	TGTGCCAGTAAGAAGTCCGGGCATGAGGTCGGATTATACTATGGCTACACCTTC	CASKKSGHEVGLYYGYTF
-	TRBV19	-	TRBJ1-2	TGTGCCAGTAGTTTCCAGGGCGGGGGCTACACCTTC	CASSFQGGGYTF
-	TRBV27	-	TRBJ1-4	TGTGCCAGCGGCACTTTATCTTTAGGGTTGACTAATGAAAAACTGTTTTTT	CASGTLSLGLTNEKLFF
-	TRBV5-3	TRBD1	TRBJ1-5	TGTGCCAGAAGCTTTTATTCCGGGACAGGGGATCAGCCCCAGCATTTT	CARSFYSGTGDQPQHF
-	TRBV6-5	TRBD1	TRBJ2-2	TGTGCCAGCAGTCCCGACAGGGAATTTAACGGGGAGCTGTTTTTT	CASSPDREFNGELFF
-	TRBV6-6	TRBD2	TRBJ2-1	TGTGCCAGCAGAAGTAGCGGGGGGGCCTACAATGAGCAGTTCTTC	CASRSSGGAYNEQFF
-	TRBV14	-	TRBJ1-1	TGTGCCAGCAGCTTTTTTATGAACACTGAAGCTTTCTTT	CASSFFMNTEAFF
-	TRBV5-1	-	TRBJ1-5	TGCGCCAGCAGCTTGGACGGGACTAGCAATCAGCCCCAGCATTTT	CASSLDGTSNQPQHF
-	TRBV18	TRBD1	TRBJ1-2	TGTGCCAGCTCACCCGGGACAGGGGAAGATGGCTACACCTTC	CASSPGTGEDGYTF
medium-sized	TRBV5-1	TRBD2	TRBJ2-2	TGCGCCAGCAGCCCAGTAGCGGGAACCGGGGAGCTGTTTTTT	CASSPVAGTGELFF
-	TRBV29-1	TRBD2	TRBJ2-5	TGCAGCGTTGAGTCCGGGACTAGCGGGGCATGGACCCAGTACTTC	CSVESGTSGAWTQYF
few	TRBV18	-	TRBJ2-5	TGTGCCAGCTCACCGGGACATAAAGAGACCCAGTACTTC	CASSPGHKETQYF
-	TRBV5-6	-	TRBJ1-2	TGTGCCAGCAGCAACCCAGGGGTTGGCTACACCTTC	CASSNPGVGYTF
-	TRBV30	-	TRBJ2-7	TGTGCCTGGACCAGAGTGGGTCCCTACGAGCAGTACTTC	CAWTRVGPYEQYF
-	TRBV29-1	-	TRBJ2-2	TGCAGCGTTGAAGATCTTCAAGTGGCCGGGGAGCTGTTTTTT	CSVEDLQVAGELFF